These 16 T cell receptor beta chains were all obtained from the same sample, sequenced in a study of cytomegalovirus exposure and HLA in healthy donors. This PCR relied on a set of 60 Vbeta primers and 13 Jbeta primers. Sequenced by immunoSEQ multiplex PCR; TCRdb stores in-frame clones only, minus some. The sample lists 95,000 to 150,000 clones; over 65% were seen once. The sequencing input was PBMCs. These receptors were obtained from a woman aged 40 to 50 in good health and CMV-seropositive.

This clone has only a few counts. The V gene is TRBV6-6, the J gene TRBJ2-7; 9 bases map to TRBD1. The CDR3 runs to 16 residues. Germline CDR1 is MNHNY and CDR2 is SVGAGI (reference sequence). The junction had 12 bases not matched to a gene; V was cut back by 6 bases and J by 3 bases. The CDR3 here is CASRRTGTGKRYEQYF. In DNA form, the CDR3 reads TGTGCCAGCAGACGCACCGGGACAGGGAAGCGCTACGAGCAGTACTTC.

This sequence joins TRBV6-1 and TRBJ2-2; tentatively, D is TRBD1 (6 bases). The germline CDR1 and CDR2 sequences are MNHNS and SASEGT. The V end was cut by 4 bases, the J end by 4 bases, with 10 bases between. There are 14 residues in the CDR3. For the CDR3, the DNA is TGTGCCAGCAGTGTAAACAGGGCCACCGGGGAGCTGTTTTTT. Protein: CASSVNRATGELFF.

The rearrangement joins TRBV27 to TRBJ1-1, with 8 nucleotides matching TRBD1. The CDR3 length is 16 residues. After removal of 2 bases from V and 1 base from J, the junction contained 6 bases not matched to a gene. Germline V CDR1 and CDR2: MNHEY, SMNVEV (reference sequence). This CDR3 reads CASSLNVGQGNTEAFF. The CDR3 bases are TGTGCCAGCAGTTTAAATGTTGGACAGGGGAACACTGAAGCTTTCTTT.

The chain recombines TRBV11-3 with TRBJ1-1; D perhaps matches TRBD1 (6 bases). CDR3 size: 13 residues. Trimming pared 4 bases from V and 5 bases from J, leaving 11 bases between. The V gene's germline CDR1 is SGHNT and CDR2 YENEEA. The CDR3 reads CASSSPGQTEAFF. As DNA, the CDR3 is TGTGCCAGCAGCTCCCCTGGACAGACTGAAGCTTTCTTT.

V gene TRBV13 combines with J gene TRBJ1-2; 8 nucleotides match TRBD1. CDR3 length: 15 residues. Germline V gene lookup returns CDR1 PRHDT and CDR2 FYEKMQ (reference sequence). Trimming at V came to 4 bases and at J to 5 bases, leaving 9 bases not matched to a gene. CDR3 bases: TGTGCCAGCAGCTCCGACAGGGGCTTAGGGTATGGCTACACCTTC. Translation gives CASSSDRGLGYGYTF.

This chain connects TRBV29-1 to TRBJ1-2; 9 bases are a match to TRBD1. V shed 6 bases and J 4 bases; nucleotides not matched to a gene: 6. The CDR3 has 13 amino acids. Germline V gene lookup returns CDR1 SQVTM and CDR2 ANQGSEA. The CDR3 loop is CSVGGQGIYGYTF. The CDR3 bases are TGCAGCGTCGGGGGACAGGGAATCTATGGCTACACCTTC.

The V gene is TRBV7-2, the J gene TRBJ2-1; 9 bases map to TRBD1. Germline values: CDR1 SGHTA, CDR2 FQGNSA. The CDR3 contains 16 residues. Trimming took 4 bases from V and 0 from J; bases not matched to a gene: 4. The CDR3 DNA reads TGTGCCAGCAGCTCGACAGGGGGGAGCTCCTACAATGAGCAGTTCTTC. Translation: CASSSTGGSSYNEQFF. The variable domain in full, with the rest retrieved from reference TRBV7-2 and TRBJ2-1, is GAGVSQSPSNKVTEKGKDVELRCDPISGHTALYWYRQSLGQGLEFLIYFQGNSAPDKSGLPSDRFSAERTGGSVSTLTIQRTQQEDSAVYLCASSSTGGSSYNEQFFGPGTRLTVL.

The V call is TRBV30, the J call TRBJ2-3; tentative D call: TRBD1 (6 bases). The V gene lost 0 bases and the J gene lost 4 bases, with 23 bases spanning the gap. The length of the CDR3 is 18 residues. Germline assignment: CDR1 GTSNPN and CDR2 SVGIG (reference sequence). CDR3 loop: CAWSVGATGRRSADTQYF. For the CDR3, the DNA is TGTGCCTGGAGTGTAGGGGCGACAGGTCGGAGGTCCGCAGATACGCAGTATTTT. The entire variable domain, with the rest obtained from reference TRBV30 and TRBJ2-3, is as follows: SQTIHQWPATLVQPVGSPLSLECTVEGTSNPNLYWYRQAAGRGLQLLFYSVGIGQISSEVPQNLSASRPQDRQFILSSKKLLLSDSGFYLCAWSVGATGRRSADTQYFGPGTRLTVL.

The V call is TRBV28, the J call TRBJ2-3; TRBD2 agrees at 8 bases. Germline V lookup: CDR1 MDHEN, CDR2 SYDVKM. V was clipped by 10 bases and J by 5 bases; unmatched bases: 11. The CDR3 totals 14 residues. CDR3 amino acids: CATDGAGVGDTQYF. The CDR3 nucleotides read TGTGCCACCGACGGAGCGGGAGTTGGAGATACGCAGTATTTT. Supplemented by reference TRBV28 and TRBJ2-3, the full variable domain reads DVKVTQSSRYLVKRTGEKVFLECVQDMDHENMFWYRQDPGLGLRLIYFSYDVKMKEKGDIPEGYSVSREKKERFSLILESASTNQTSMYLCATDGAGVGDTQYFGPGTRLTVL.

This clone was found a few times. A read error may account for a junction end that differs from germline. The chain carries TRBV7-9 and TRBJ1-1; D is uncertain. The CDR3 covers 12 residues. Germline V gives CDR1 SEHNR, CDR2 FQNEAQ (reference sequence). In DNA, the CDR3 is TGTTCCAGCAGCTTCGGGGACACTGAAGCTTTCTTT. The encoded protein is CSSSFGDTEAFF.

In its sample, this clone was seen a few times. The chain is built from TRBV7-2 and TRBJ1-1, with D unclear. Per germline, CDR1 SGHTA and CDR2 FQGNSA. This CDR3 is 14 amino acids long. The V end was cut by 6 bases, the J end by 3 bases, with 14 bases between. CDR3 in amino acids: CASRPYRRDTEAFF. CDR3 nucleotides: TGTGCCAGCAGACCATATCGGAGGGACACTGAAGCTTTCTTT.

This clone was counted between two and nine times. The V gene is TRBV5-1, the J gene TRBJ2-1; 8 positions match TRBD1. V shed 5 bases and J 4 bases; nucleotides not matched to a gene: 8. The germline gives CDR1 SGHRS, CDR2 YFSETQ. The CDR3 is 15 residues long. CDR3 in DNA: TGCGCCAGCAGTAAAGGCGACAGGGGATACAATGAGCAGTTCTTC. Translation: CASSKGDRGYNEQFF.

This clone was observed at least ten times. V usage is TRBV23-1 and J usage is TRBJ2-7; D unresolved. TRBV23-1 carries the ORF label, with uncertain function. The CDR3 is 19 residues long. V shed 8 bases and J shed 3 bases, with 32 bases lying between them. For the CDR3, the DNA is TGCGCCAGCTGCAAACAGCCCGCCCAACCCCCAGCCCTCTTCTACGAGCAGTACTTC. It specifies CASCKQPAQPPALFYEQYF.

The chain couples TRBV5-6 to TRBJ2-4; TRBD2 aligns across 9 bases. The V and J ends lost 0 bases and 8 bases, in that order; junction bases with no gene match: 6. Germline CDR1 and CDR2: SGHDT and YYEEEE. The CDR3 runs to 15 residues. CDR3 loop: CASSLVHSGGYIQYF. The CDR3 nucleotides read TGTGCCAGCAGCTTGGTGCATAGCGGGGGTTACATTCAGTACTTC.

The chain links TRBV28 to TRBJ2-3, with 7 bases fitting TRBD1. CDR1 and CDR2 (germline): MDHEN, SYDVKM. The CDR3 is made up of 15 amino acids. With 5 bases clipped from V and 2 bases from J, the junction kept 7 bases outside the gene matches. CDR3 protein: CASSLTGAFTDTQYF. CDR3 nucleotides: TGTGCCAGCAGTCTTACAGGGGCCTTCACAGATACGCAGTATTTT. Complete variable domain (other parts from reference TRBV28 and TRBJ2-3): DVKVTQSSRYLVKRTGEKVFLECVQDMDHENMFWYRQDPGLGLRLIYFSYDVKMKEKGDIPEGYSVSREKKERFSLILESASTNQTSMYLCASSLTGAFTDTQYFGPGTRLTVL.

J is TRBJ1-4 and V is TRBV30, with D possibly TRBD1 on 5 matching bases. V was cut by 0 bases and J by 7 bases, with 12 bases left in between. Looked up from germline, CDR1 is GTSNPN and CDR2 is SVGIG (reference sequence). This CDR3 has 14 amino acids. The CDR3 is CAWSVLQGGEKLFF. The CDR3 nucleotides read TGTGCCTGGAGTGTACTCCAGGGAGGTGAAAAACTGTTTTTT.